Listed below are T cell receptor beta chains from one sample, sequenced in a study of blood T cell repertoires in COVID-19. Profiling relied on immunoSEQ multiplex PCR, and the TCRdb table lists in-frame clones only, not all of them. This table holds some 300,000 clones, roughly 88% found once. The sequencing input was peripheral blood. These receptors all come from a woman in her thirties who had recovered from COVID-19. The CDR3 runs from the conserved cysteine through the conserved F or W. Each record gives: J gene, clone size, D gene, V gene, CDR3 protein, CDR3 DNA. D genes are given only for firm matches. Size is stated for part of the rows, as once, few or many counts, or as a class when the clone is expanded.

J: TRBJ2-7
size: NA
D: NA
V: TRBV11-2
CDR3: CASSSSRGGYEQYF
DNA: TGTGCCAGCAGCTCAAGCAGGGGCGGCTACGAGCAGTACTTC

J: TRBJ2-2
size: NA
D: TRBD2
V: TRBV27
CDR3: CASRPSGGPTNTGELFF
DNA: TGTGCCAGCAGACCTAGCGGGGGGCCAACGAACACCGGGGAGCTGTTTTTT

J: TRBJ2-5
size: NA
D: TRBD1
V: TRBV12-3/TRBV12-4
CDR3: CASTRGTEETQYF
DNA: TGTGCCAGCACCAGGGGGACAGAAGAGACCCAGTACTTC

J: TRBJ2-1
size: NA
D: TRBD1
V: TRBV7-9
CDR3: CASSYRTGNFNEQFF
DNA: TGTGCCAGCAGCTACCGGACAGGGAATTTCAATGAGCAGTTCTTC

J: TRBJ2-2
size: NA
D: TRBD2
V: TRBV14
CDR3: CASSPWTSLNTGELFF
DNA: TGTGCCAGCAGCCCTTGGACTAGCCTAAACACCGGGGAGCTGTTTTTT

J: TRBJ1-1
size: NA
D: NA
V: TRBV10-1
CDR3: CASSLMVTDTMNTEAFF
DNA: TGCGCCAGCAGCCTGATGGTCACAGATACGATGAACACTGAAGCTTTCTTT

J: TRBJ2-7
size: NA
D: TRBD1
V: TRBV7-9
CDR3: CASSPGDRAYEQYF
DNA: TGTGCCAGCAGCCCGGGGGACAGGGCCTACGAGCAGTACTTC

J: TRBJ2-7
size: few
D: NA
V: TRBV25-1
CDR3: CASSRIGAGSYEQYF
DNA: TGTGCCAGCAGTAGAATAGGCGCAGGGTCCTACGAGCAGTACTTC

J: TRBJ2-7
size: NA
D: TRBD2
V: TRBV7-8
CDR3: CASRKTAGLAGGEQYF
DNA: TGTGCCAGCAGGAAAACCGCCGGACTAGCGGGGGGCGAGCAGTACTTC

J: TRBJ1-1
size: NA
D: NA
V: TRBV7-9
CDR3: CASSFQENTEAFF
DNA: TGTGCCAGCAGCTTTCAGGAGAACACTGAAGCTTTCTTT

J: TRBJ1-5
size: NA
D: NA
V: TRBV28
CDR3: CASRVEGINQPQHF
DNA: TGTGCCAGCAGGGTGGAGGGGATCAATCAGCCCCAGCATTTT

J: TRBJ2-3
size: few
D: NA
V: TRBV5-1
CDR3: CASSLTTGKDTQYF
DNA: TGCGCCAGCAGCTTGACAACGGGAAAAGATACGCAGTATTTT

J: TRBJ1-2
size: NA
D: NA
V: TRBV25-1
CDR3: CASRDKGSYGYTF
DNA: TGTGCCAGCAGGGACAAGGGAAGCTATGGCTACACCTTC

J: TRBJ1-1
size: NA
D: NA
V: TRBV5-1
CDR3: CASSLGDKYTEAFF
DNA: TGCGCCAGCAGCTTGGGCGACAAGTACACTGAAGCTTTCTTT

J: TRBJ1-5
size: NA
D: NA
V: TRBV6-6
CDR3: CASSPSGGGGNQPQHF
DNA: TGTGCCAGCAGTCCAAGCGGGGGTGGAGGCAATCAGCCCCAGCATTTT

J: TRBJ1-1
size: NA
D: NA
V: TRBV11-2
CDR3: CASSLVHRAVTEAFF
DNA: TGTGCCAGCAGCTTAGTTCACAGAGCTGTCACTGAAGCTTTCTTT

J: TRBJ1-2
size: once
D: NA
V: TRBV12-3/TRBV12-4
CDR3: CASSRGGYYGYTF
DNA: TGTGCCAGCAGTCGGGGGGGTTATTATGGCTACACCTTC

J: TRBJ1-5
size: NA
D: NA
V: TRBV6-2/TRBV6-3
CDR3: CASSLSGGQPQHF
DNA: TGTGCCAGCAGTTTATCTGGCGGCCAGCCCCAGCATTTT

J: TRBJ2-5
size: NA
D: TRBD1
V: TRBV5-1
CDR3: CATSNGDRMFGETQYF
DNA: TGCGCCACCTCCAACGGGGACAGGATGTTCGGAGAGACCCAGTACTTC

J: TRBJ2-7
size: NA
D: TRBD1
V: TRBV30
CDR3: CAWSPTGALREQYF
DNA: TGTGCCTGGAGTCCTACAGGGGCCTTACGTGAGCAGTACTTC

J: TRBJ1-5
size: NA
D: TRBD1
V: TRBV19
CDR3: CASSRGTGFNQPQHF
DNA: TGTGCCAGTAGTAGGGGGACAGGCTTCAATCAGCCCCAGCATTTT

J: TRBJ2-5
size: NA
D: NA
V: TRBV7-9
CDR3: CASSLSEPTQYF
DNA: TGTGCCAGCAGCTTGTCGGAGCCGACCCAGTACTTC

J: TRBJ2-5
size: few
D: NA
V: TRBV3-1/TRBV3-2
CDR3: CASSQMSGETQYF
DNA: TGTGCCAGCAGCCAAATGTCAGGGGAGACCCAGTACTTC

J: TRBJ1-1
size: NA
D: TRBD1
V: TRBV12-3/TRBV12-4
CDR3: CASTSDRAEAFF
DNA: TGTGCCAGCACCTCGGACAGGGCTGAAGCTTTCTTT

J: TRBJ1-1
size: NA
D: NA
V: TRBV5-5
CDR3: CASTTFPGGHTEAFF
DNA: TGTGCCAGCACCACCTTCCCGGGGGGGCACACTGAAGCTTTCTTT

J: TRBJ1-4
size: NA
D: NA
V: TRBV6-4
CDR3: CARESSTNEKLFF
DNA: TGTGCCAGGGAGTCGTCGACTAATGAAAAACTGTTTTTT

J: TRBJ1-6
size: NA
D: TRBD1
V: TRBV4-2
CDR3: CASSQGLWDSVSSPLHF
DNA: TGTGCCAGCAGCCAAGGGTTATGGGACAGTGTAAGCTCACCCCTCCACTTT

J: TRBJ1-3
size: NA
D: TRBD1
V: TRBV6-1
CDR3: CASSDLTGPGNTIYF
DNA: TGTGCCAGCAGTGATTTGACAGGGCCTGGAAACACCATATATTTT